This passage covers 4 T cell receptor beta chains from one sample sequenced in a study of regulatory T cells in long-lasting Graves disease. Specified time point: newly diagnosed GD, antithyroid drugs for less than 3 months. Preparation of the TCR library used RNA extracted from PBMCs. iRepertoire HTBI primers and Arm-PCR of CDR3 regions built TCR beta libraries. One entry per CDR3 protein results from TCRdb running MiXCR on the multiplex PCR reads. The table records 350,000 to 500,000 distinct CDR3 sequences, 14% of them present only once. This same sample was also taken into another study, of T cells in Graves' hyperthyroidism and ophthalmopathy.

This specimen was peripheral blood mononuclear cells (PBMCs), taken at new diagnosis, from a patient treated with antithyroid drugs. These receptors were obtained from a woman aged 45-59 years with Graves disease.

There are a few counts of this clonotype. J is TRBJ2-5 and V is TRBV5-1; weak D call: TRBD1 (6 bases). The CDR3 is made up of 12 amino acids. Deletions cut 6 bases from V and 5 bases from J, with 11 bases between. The germline gives CDR1 SGHRS, CDR2 YFSETQ. The CDR3 coding sequence is TGCGCCAGCACTACAGGGTTCGAGACCCAGTACTTC. It translates to CASTTGFETQYF. Using reference TRBV5-1 and TRBJ2-5 for the parts outside the CDR3, the full variable domain is KAGVTQTPRYLIKTRGQQVTLSCSPISGHRSVSWYQQTPGQGLQFLFEYFSETQRNKGNFPGRFSGRQFSNSRSEMNVSTLELGDSALYLCASTTGFETQYFGPGTRLLVL.

This clonotype showed up many times. The V gene is TRBV28, the J gene TRBJ2-1, with D tentatively TRBD2 (6 bases). V was cut by 3 bases and J by 6 bases, with 12 bases left in between. Germline V gene data show CDR1 as MDHEN and CDR2 as SYDVKM. CDR3 length: 14 amino acids. Here the CDR3 reads CASSFRLAFNEQFF. CDR3 sequence (DNA): TGTGCCAGCAGTTTTCGCCTAGCGTTCAATGAGCAGTTCTTC.

Many counts were recorded for this clonotype. The chain joins TRBV9 to TRBJ2-3; the D gene is possibly TRBD1 (6 bases). Looked up from germline, CDR1 is SGDLS and CDR2 is YYNGEE. This CDR3 is built from 15 residues. The V and J ends lost 0 bases and 0 bases respectively, with 8 bases between them. The CDR3: CASSVEDSSTDTQYF. The CDR3 DNA reads as TGTGCCAGCAGCGTAGAGGACAGTAGCACAGATACGCAGTATTTT.

Only a few counts were recorded for this clonotype. V gene TRBV5-5 combines with J gene TRBJ1-1; a weak D match, TRBD1 (5 bases). V dropped 2 bases and J dropped 0 bases, with 14 bases sitting between them. The CDR3 extends over 16 amino acids. Germline assignment: CDR1 SGHKS and CDR2 YYEKEE (reference sequence). The CDR3 DNA reads as TGTGCCAGCAGCTTCCGGCAGGGAAACATGAACACTGAAGCTTTCTTT. Its translation: CASSFRQGNMNTEAFF.